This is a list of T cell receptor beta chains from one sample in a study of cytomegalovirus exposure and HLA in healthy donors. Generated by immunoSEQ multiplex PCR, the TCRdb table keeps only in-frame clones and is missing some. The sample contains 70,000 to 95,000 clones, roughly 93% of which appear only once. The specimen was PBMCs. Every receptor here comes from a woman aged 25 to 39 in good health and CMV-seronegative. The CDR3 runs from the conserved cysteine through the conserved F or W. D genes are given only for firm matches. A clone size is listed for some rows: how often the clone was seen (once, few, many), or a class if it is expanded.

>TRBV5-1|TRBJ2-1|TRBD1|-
TGCGCCAGCAGCTTGGACGGCGTCGGGACAGGGTCCTTCAATGAGCAGTTCTTC
CASSLDGVGTGSFNEQFF
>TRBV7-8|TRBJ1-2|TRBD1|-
TGTGCCAGCAGCCCCCCCGCTACAGGGGGAGCCTATAACTATGGCTACACCTTC
CASSPPATGGAYNYGYTF
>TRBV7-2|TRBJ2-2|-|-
TGTGCCAGCAGCTTAGCGTCCCTCAGAACCGGGGAGCTGTTTTTT
CASSLASLRTGELFF
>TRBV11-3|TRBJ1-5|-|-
TGTGCCAGCAGCCCCTGGCTAGCCCACTATAGCAATCAGCCCCAGCATTTT
CASSPWLAHYSNQPQHF
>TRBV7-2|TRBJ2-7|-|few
TGTGCCAGCAGCTTCAGGGGCGTCTACGAGCAGTACTTC
CASSFRGVYEQYF
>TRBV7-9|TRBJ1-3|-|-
TGTGCCAGCAGCTTACCGCCGAAAGGGGCTGGAAACACCATATATTTT
CASSLPPKGAGNTIYF
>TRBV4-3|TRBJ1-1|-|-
TGCGCCAGCAGCCAAGGGGGCCAATACACTGAAGCTTTCTTT
CASSQGGQYTEAFF
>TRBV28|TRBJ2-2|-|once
TGTGCCAGCAGTTTCTCGGGGGACACCGGGGAGCTGTTTTTT
CASSFSGDTGELFF
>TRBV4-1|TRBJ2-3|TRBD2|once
TGCGCCAGCAGCCAAGAGGGTAGCGGGATCACAGATACGCAGTATTTT
CASSQEGSGITDTQYF
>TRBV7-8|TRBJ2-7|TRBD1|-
TGTGCCAGCAGCTTAGACAGGGGCTCAGCCTACGAGCAGTACTTC
CASSLDRGSAYEQYF
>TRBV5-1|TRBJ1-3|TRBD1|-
TGCGCCAGCAGCTTGGCCGGGACAGCTGGAAACACCATATATTTT
CASSLAGTAGNTIYF
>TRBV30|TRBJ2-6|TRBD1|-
TGTGCCTGGACCCGGGACAGGGGGCTTTCTGGGGCCAACGTCCTGACTTTC
CAWTRDRGLSGANVLTF
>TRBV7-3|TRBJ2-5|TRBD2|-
TGTGCCAGCAGCTTAAACGGGAGGGCCTCAGAGACCCAGTACTTC
CASSLNGRASETQYF
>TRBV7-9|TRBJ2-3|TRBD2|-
TGTGCCAGCAGCACCTCATTAGCGGGAGCTACCACAGATACGCAGTATTTT
CASSTSLAGATTDTQYF
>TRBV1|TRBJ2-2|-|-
TGCACCAGCACCAAGCCCGGGGCGGGGGAACCCGGGGAGCTGTTTTTT
CTSTKPGAGEPGELFF
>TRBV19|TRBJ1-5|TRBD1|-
TGTGCCAGTAGTAGAACCACGGACAGGATGCGCAATCAGCCCCAGCATTTT
CASSRTTDRMRNQPQHF
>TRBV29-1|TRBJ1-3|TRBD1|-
TGCAGCGTTGAGGAGGTTGGGACAGGGGTCTCTGGAAACACCATATATTTT
CSVEEVGTGVSGNTIYF
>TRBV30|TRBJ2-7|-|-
TGTGCCTGGAGTGTATTACGGATCATAGGAGCCGAGCAGTACTTC
CAWSVLRIIGAEQYF
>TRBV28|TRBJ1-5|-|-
TGTGCCAGCACCCTTAGCAATCAGCCCCAGCATTTT
CASTLSNQPQHF
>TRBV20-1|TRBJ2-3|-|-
TGCAGTGCCCCCCGGGGGGATACGCAGTATTTT
CSAPRGDTQYF
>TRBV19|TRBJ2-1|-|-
TGTGCCAGTAGTATAGATTGGGGCCCCTACAATGAGCAGTTCTTC
CASSIDWGPYNEQFF
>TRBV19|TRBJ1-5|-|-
TGTGCCACCCTTTCAAATTCGGCCGGGTCCTTGTATCAGCCCCAGCATTTT
CATLSNSAGSLYQPQHF
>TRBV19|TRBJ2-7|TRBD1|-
TGTGCCAGTAGTAGGGACAGGAACTACGAGCAGTACTTC
CASSRDRNYEQYF
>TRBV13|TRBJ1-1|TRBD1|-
TGTGCCAGCAGCTTGGACAGGGGGCACACTGAAGCTTTCTTT
CASSLDRGHTEAFF
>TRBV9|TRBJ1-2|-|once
TGTGCCAGCAGCGTAGGGCAGGGATTTCAATATGGCTACACCTTC
CASSVGQGFQYGYTF
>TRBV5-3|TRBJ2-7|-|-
TGTGCCAGAAGCTATCTAATGGCCTACGAGCAGTACTTC
CARSYLMAYEQYF
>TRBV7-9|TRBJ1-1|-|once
TGTGCCAGCAGCCCCCCGGGGGGGGTGAACACTGAAGCTTTCTTT
CASSPPGGVNTEAFF
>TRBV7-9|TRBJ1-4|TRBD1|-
TGTGCCAGCAGCGCCCGGGACAGGGGGCGGTCTAATGAAAAACTGTTTTTT
CASSARDRGRSNEKLFF
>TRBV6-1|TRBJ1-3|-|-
TGTGCCAGCAGTGAAGGTTTCTTCTCTGGAAACACCATATATTTT
CASSEGFFSGNTIYF
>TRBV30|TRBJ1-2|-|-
TGTGCCTGGAGTTTGCAGGGAGGGTATGGCTACACCTTC
CAWSLQGGYGYTF
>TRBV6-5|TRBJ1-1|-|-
TGTGCCAGCCGAAAACCACAGGGCTCAACTGAAGCTTTCTTT
CASRKPQGSTEAFF
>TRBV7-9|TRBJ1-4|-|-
TGTGCCAGCAGCTCGGGATCGGGGGTAGGGACTAATGAAAAACTGTTTTTT
CASSSGSGVGTNEKLFF
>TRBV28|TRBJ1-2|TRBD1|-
TGTGCCAGCAGTTCCCGCCGGACAGGCGAAAGGGGTGTCTATGGCTACACCTTC
CASSSRRTGERGVYGYTF
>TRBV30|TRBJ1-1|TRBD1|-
TGTGCCTGGCAACGCCGGGACAGGGGTTGGAACACTGAAGCTTTCTTT
CAWQRRDRGWNTEAFF
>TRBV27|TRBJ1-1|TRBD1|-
TGTGCCAGCAGTTTCAACAGGGGGATCGGTGCTTTCTTT
CASSFNRGIGAFF